A selection of T cell receptor beta chains follows, all from one sample in a study of blood T cell repertoires in COVID-19. Data came from immunoSEQ multiplex PCR; TCRdb stores just in-frame clones and leaves some out. This table has approximately 390,000 clones, around 90% appearing once. The source material was peripheral blood. These receptors all stem from a man younger than 30 with active or convalescent COVID-19. Both conserved end residues are part of each CDR3. The D gene is left open where the match is weak. Not every row has a clone size; where given, it reads once, few, many or a size class.

V gene,D gene,J gene,clone size,CDR3 protein,CDR3 DNA
TRBV14,.,TRBJ2-6,.,CASSQGPRMGSGANVLTF,TGTGCCAGCAGCCAAGGGCCGAGGATGGGCTCTGGGGCCAACGTCCTGACTTTC
TRBV6-5,TRBD2,TRBJ2-7,once,CASRPSGGTYEQYF,TGTGCCAGCAGACCTAGCGGGGGGACCTACGAGCAGTACTTC
TRBV28,.,TRBJ1-2,.,CASSFLNYGYTF,TGTGCCAGCAGTTTCCTGAACTATGGCTACACCTTC
TRBV27,TRBD1,TRBJ1-5,.,CASSFRPPGTGEGRNQPQHF,TGTGCCAGCAGTTTCCGCCCTCCCGGGACAGGGGAAGGGCGCAATCAGCCCCAGCATTTT
TRBV23-1,.,TRBJ2-6,.,CASSQSRLWCTRSGANVLTF,TGCGCCAGCAGTCAATCGCGGCTGTGGTGTACAAGGTCTGGGGCCAACGTGCTGACTTTC
TRBV2,.,TRBJ2-2,.,CASNTGVGELFF,TGTGCCAGCAACACAGGTGTCGGGGAGCTGTTTTTT
TRBV30,TRBD2,TRBJ2-1,.,CAWSTGLAVNEQFF,TGTGCCTGGAGTACGGGACTAGCGGTCAATGAGCAGTTCTTC
TRBV7-2,.,TRBJ2-2,.,CASSFRAGKAGELFF,TGTGCCAGCAGCTTCAGGGCAGGGAAGGCCGGGGAGCTGTTTTTT
TRBV6-5,TRBD1,TRBJ2-7,.,CASSYSLDRVEYEQYF,TGTGCCAGCAGTTACTCCTTAGACAGGGTGGAGTACGAGCAGTACTTC
TRBV19,.,TRBJ1-3,once,CASSPRVSGNTIYF,TGTGCCAGTAGTCCTCGGGTATCTGGAAACACCATATATTTT